This is a list of T cell receptor beta chains from one sample in a study of CD8 T cells in Susac syndrome. One entry per CDR3 protein results from TCRdb running MiXCR on the immunoSEQ multiplex PCR reads. The sample has tens of thousands of distinct CDR3 sequences, about 94% seen once; the top ten hold less than 0.3%. Sequencing was done on a sample of CD8+ T cells from PBMCs. These receptors originate from a human donor in good health. The CDR3 runs from the conserved cysteine through the conserved F or W. D genes are given only for firm matches.

j_call d_call v_call cdr3_aa
TRBJ2-1 TRBD2 TRBV9 CASSESGITANEQFF
TRBJ1-1 . TRBV18 CASSPTAENIEAFF
TRBJ2-1 . TRBV30 CAWMSASNEQFF
TRBJ1-1 . TRBV4-1 CASSQKVSGDTEAFF
TRBJ1-4 . TRBV15 CATSRNRDFNEKLFF
TRBJ2-2 TRBD1 TRBV27 CASSLYRGLTGELFF
TRBJ2-7 . TRBV4-1 CASSQDLWQTYEQYF
TRBJ2-3 . TRBV7-8 CASSFQNTDTQYF
TRBJ2-1 . TRBV15 CATSRVQGYNEQFF
TRBJ1-5 . TRBV2 CASREGAQPQHF
TRBJ1-2 . TRBV9 CASSAGYYGYTF
TRBJ2-5 . TRBV28 CASRLGYRETQYF
TRBJ1-2 . TRBV6-5 CASRLSESYTF
TRBJ2-1 TRBD2 TRBV7-9 CASSPGLAKQVSNEQFF
TRBJ1-2 . TRBV5-4 CASSLPRVGDGYTF
TRBJ2-7 . TRBV5-1 CASSYRTPQDEQYF
TRBJ2-3 TRBD1 TRBV6-5 CASSYWQGASTDTQYF
TRBJ1-1 . TRBV27 CASSLQGNTEAFF
TRBJ1-1 . TRBV11-2 CASSLDLAGIGTEAFF
TRBJ2-3 . TRBV7-7 CASSSGTDTQYF
TRBJ1-5 . TRBV4-1 CASSQGYQSDHSNQPQHF
TRBJ2-2 . TRBV7-6 CASSLERGSGELFF
TRBJ1-3 . TRBV5-4 CASSVLGAGNTIYF
TRBJ2-1 TRBD1 TRBV27 CASKPGQGWGNEQFF
TRBJ2-7 . TRBV6-5 CASSSTQAYEQYF
TRBJ2-1 . TRBV6-6 CASSYSGQNNEQFF
TRBJ1-4 TRBD1 TRBV4-3 CASSYGQGNEKLFF
TRBJ2-1 . TRBV9 CASSVASSNNEQFF
TRBJ2-2 . TRBV28 CASSPGSGGELFF
TRBJ2-5 . TRBV7-8 CASSSTRSQETQYF
TRBJ2-5 TRBD2 TRBV4-3 CASSQSFRGGETQYF